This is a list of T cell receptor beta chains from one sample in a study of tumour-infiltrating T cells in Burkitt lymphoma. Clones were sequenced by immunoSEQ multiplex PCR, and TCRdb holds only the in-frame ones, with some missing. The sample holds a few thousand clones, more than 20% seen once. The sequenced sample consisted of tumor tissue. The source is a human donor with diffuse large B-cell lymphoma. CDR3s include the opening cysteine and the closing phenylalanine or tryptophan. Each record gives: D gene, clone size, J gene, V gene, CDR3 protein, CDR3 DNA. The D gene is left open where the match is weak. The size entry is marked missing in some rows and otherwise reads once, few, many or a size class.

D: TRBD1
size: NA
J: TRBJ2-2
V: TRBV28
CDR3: CASSLVGQGKTGELFF
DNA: TGTGCCAGCAGTTTAGTGGGACAGGGTAAAACCGGGGAGCTGTTTTTT

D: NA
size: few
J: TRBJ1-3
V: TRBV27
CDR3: CASSAGNSGNTIYF
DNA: TGTGCCAGCAGTGCTGGGAACTCTGGAAACACCATATATTTT

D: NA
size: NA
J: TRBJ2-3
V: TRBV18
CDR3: CASSARRDFTDTQYF
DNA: TGTGCCAGCTCAGCACGTCGGGACTTCACAGATACGCAGTATTTT

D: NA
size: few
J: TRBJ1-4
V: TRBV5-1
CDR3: CASSLGGHGEKLFF
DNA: TGCGCCAGCAGCTTGGGGGGACATGGGGAAAAACTGTTTTTT

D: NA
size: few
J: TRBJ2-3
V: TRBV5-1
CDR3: CASRLSGSTDTQYF
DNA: TGCGCCAGCAGGCTCAGTGGGAGCACAGATACGCAGTATTTT

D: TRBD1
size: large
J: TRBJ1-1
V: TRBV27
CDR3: CASSPGTGGRSEAFF
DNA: TGTGCCAGCAGTCCGGGGACAGGGGGTAGGTCTGAAGCTTTCTTT

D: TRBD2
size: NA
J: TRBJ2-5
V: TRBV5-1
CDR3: CASSGTSGETQYF
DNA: TGCGCCAGCAGCGGGACTAGCGGAGAGACCCAGTACTTC

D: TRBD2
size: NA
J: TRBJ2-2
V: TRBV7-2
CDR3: CASRLAGGPFFTGELFF
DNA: TGTGCCAGCAGGCTAGCGGGAGGGCCGTTTTTCACCGGGGAGCTGTTTTTT

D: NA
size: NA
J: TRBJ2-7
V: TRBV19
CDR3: CASSDIPGEQYF
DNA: TGTGCCAGTAGTGACATTCCAGGCGAGCAGTACTTC

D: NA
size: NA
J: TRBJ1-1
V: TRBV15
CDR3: CATSRLKDTEAFF
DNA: TGTGCCACCAGCAGACTGAAGGATACTGAAGCTTTCTTT

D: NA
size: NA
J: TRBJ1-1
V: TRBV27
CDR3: CASSSLGVGENTEAFF
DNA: TGTGCCAGCAGTTCCCTAGGCGTAGGAGAAAACACTGAAGCTTTCTTT

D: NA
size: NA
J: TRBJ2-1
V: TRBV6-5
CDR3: CASTNPSYNEQFF
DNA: TGTGCCAGCACCAACCCCAGTTACAATGAGCAGTTCTTC

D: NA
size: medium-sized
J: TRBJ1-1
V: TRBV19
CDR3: CASNDRTINTEAFF
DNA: TGTGCCAGTAACGACAGGACGATAAACACTGAAGCTTTCTTT

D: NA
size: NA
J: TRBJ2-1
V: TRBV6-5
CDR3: CASSATGQEQFF
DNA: TGTGCCAGCAGTGCGACAGGCCAGGAGCAGTTCTTC

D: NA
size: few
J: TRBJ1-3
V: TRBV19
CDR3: CASSIDAAGSGNTIYF
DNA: TGTGCCAGTAGTATAGATGCTGCCGGCTCTGGAAACACCATATATTTT

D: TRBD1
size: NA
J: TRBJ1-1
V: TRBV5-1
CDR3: CASSWVDRARGTEAFF
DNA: TGCGCCAGCAGCTGGGTGGACAGGGCGCGGGGCACTGAAGCTTTCTTT

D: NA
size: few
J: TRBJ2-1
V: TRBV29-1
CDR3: CSVHGTYLGHNNEQFF
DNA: TGCAGCGTTCACGGGACGTATCTGGGGCACAACAATGAGCAGTTCTTC

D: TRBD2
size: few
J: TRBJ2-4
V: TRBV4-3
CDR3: CASSQETSGNIQYF
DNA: TGCGCCAGCAGCCAAGAGACTAGCGGAAACATTCAGTACTTC

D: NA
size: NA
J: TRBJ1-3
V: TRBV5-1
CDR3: CASSQSRESGNTIYF
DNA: TGCGCCAGCAGCCAAAGCAGGGAATCAGGAAACACCATATATTTT

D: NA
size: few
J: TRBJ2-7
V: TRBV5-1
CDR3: CASSLDRDEQYF
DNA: TGCGCCAGCAGCTTGGACAGAGACGAGCAGTACTTC

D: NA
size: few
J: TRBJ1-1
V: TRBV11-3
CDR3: CASSRLFNTEAFF
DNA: TGTGCCAGCAGCCGTCTCTTCAACACTGAAGCTTTCTTT

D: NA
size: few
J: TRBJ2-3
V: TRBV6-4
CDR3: CASIYRRSYTDTQYF
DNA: TGTGCCAGCATCTATAGGCGGAGTTACACAGATACGCAGTATTTT

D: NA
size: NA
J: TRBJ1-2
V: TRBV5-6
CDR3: CASSLLETGPRDYGYTF
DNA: TGTGCCAGCAGCTTGCTAGAGACTGGGCCTCGGGACTATGGCTACACCTTC

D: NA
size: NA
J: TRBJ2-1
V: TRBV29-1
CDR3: CSVFPLAGVVNEQFF
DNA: TGCAGCGTCTTTCCCTTGGCAGGGGTGGTCAATGAGCAGTTCTTC

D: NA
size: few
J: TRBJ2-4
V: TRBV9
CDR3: CASSAPSDREANIQYF
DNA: TGTGCCAGCAGCGCCCCTTCTGACAGGGAGGCAAACATTCAGTACTTC

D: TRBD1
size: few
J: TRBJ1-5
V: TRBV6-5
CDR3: CASRRDRNQPQHF
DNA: TGTGCCAGCAGGAGGGACAGAAATCAGCCCCAGCATTTT

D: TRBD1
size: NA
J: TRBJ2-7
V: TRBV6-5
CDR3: CASSTSGGPIGEQYF
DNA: TGTGCCAGCAGTACCTCAGGGGGCCCAATCGGCGAGCAGTACTTC

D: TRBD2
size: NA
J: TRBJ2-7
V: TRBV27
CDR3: CASSSGRRYEQYF
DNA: TGTGCCAGCAGTAGCGGGAGGCGCTACGAGCAGTACTTC

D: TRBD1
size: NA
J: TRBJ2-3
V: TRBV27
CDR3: CASSQDRGRFGTQYF
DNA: TGTGCCAGCAGCCAAGACAGGGGGCGATTTGGGACGCAGTATTTT

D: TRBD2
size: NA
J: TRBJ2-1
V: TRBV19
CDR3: CASRIAGGLYNEQFF
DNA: TGTGCCAGTAGGATAGCGGGTGGGCTCTACAATGAGCAGTTCTTC

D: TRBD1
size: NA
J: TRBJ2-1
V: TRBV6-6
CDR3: CASTYRQGANEQFF
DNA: TGTGCCAGCACGTATAGACAGGGGGCTAATGAGCAGTTCTTC

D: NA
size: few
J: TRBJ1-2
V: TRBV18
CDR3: CASSPPQGDYYGYTF
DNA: TGTGCCAGCTCACCACCACAGGGTGATTACTATGGCTACACCTTC

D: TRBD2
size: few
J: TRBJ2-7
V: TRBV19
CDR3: CASRAGGLYEQYF
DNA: TGTGCCAGCAGAGCGGGAGGTCTATACGAGCAGTACTTC